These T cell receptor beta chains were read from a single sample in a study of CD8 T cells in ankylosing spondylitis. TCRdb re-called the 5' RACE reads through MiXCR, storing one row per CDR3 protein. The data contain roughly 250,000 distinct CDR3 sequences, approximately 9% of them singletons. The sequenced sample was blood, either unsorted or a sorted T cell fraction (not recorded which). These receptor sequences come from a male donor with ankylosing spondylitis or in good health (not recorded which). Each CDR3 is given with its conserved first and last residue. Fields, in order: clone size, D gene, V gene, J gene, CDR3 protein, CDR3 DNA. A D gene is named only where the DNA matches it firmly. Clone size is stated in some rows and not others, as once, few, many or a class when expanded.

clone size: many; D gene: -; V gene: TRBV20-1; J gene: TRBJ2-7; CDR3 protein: CSAPPTGKDYEQYF; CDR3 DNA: TGCAGTGCGCCTCCCACAGGGAAAGACTACGAGCAGTACTTC
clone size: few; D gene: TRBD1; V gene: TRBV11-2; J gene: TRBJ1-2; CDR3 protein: CASSLAGTGVDGYTF; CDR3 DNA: TGTGCCAGCAGCTTGGCCGGGACAGGGGTGGATGGCTACACCTTC
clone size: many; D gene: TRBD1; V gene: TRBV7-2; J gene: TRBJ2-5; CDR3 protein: CASSFDRGPETQYF; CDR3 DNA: TGTGCCAGCAGCTTCGACAGGGGCCCAGAGACCCAGTACTTC
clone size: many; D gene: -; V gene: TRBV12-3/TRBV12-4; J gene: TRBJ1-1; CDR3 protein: CASTPGGGTMNTEAFF; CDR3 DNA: TGTGCCAGCACCCCCGGGGGGGGGACCATGAACACTGAAGCTTTCTTT
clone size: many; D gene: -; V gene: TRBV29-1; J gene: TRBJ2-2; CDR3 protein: CSVGGSGTGELFF; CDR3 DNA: TGCAGCGTTGGAGGCAGTGGGACCGGGGAGCTGTTTTTT
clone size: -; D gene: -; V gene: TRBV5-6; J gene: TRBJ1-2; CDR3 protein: CASSLGRRPLGGYTF; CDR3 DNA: TGTGCCAGCAGCTTGGGGCGTAGGCCCTTAGGGGGCTACACCTTC
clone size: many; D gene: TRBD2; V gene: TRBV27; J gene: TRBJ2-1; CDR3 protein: CASSVSGGKNNEQFF; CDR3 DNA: TGTGCCAGCAGTGTTAGCGGGGGGAAGAACAATGAGCAGTTCTTC
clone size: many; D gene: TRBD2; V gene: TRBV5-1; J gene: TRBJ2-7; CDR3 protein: CASSVSGLASGSDEQYF; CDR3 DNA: TGCGCCAGCAGCGTGAGCGGATTAGCTAGCGGGAGTGACGAGCAGTACTTC
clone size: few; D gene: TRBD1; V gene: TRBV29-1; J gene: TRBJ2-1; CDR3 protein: CSVEGTGGDNEQFF; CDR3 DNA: TGCAGCGTTGAGGGGACAGGGGGGGACAATGAGCAGTTCTTC
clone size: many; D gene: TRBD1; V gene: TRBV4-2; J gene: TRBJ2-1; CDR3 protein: CASSLSGTAFNEQFF; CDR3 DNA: TGTGCCAGCAGCCTTTCCGGGACAGCCTTCAATGAGCAGTTCTTC
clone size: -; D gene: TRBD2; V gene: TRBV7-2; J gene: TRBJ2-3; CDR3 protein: CASSLILAGGADTQYF; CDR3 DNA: TGTGCCAGCAGCTTAATCCTAGCGGGAGGTGCCGATACGCAGTATTTT
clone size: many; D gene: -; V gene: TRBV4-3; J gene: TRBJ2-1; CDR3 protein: CASSQSIVGSYNEQFF; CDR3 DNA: TGCGCCAGCAGCCAGTCGATAGTCGGGTCCTACAATGAGCAGTTCTTC
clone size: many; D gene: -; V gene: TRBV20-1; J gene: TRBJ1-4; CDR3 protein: CSARVMGTNEKLFF; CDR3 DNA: TGCAGTGCTCGGGTCATGGGTACTAATGAAAAACTGTTTTTT
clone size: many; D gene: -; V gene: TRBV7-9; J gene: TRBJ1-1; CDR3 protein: CASSLDSLTEAFF; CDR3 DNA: TGTGCCAGCAGTCTGGACAGTCTCACTGAAGCTTTCTTT
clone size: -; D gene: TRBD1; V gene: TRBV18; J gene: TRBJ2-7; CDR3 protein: CASSGTTGGYEQYF; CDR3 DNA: TGTGCCAGCTCAGGGACGACAGGGGGCTACGAGCAGTACTTC